This T cell receptor beta chain is drawn from a study of blood T cells in healthy people across ages. Then a second PCR, running about 6 to 12 cycles, was carried out with a sample-barcoded 5' primer and a J-beta primer mix. TCRdb re-called the 5' RACE reads through MiXCR, storing one row per CDR3 protein. Among around 710,000 distinct CDR3 sequences listed, 43% were seen once. The V and J ends lost 2 bases and 4 bases, in that order; junction bases with no gene match: 8. The germline CDR1 and CDR2 sequences are MGHDK and SYGVNS. The CDR3 is 16 amino acids. The sample comprised blood. The TCR sequence derives from a woman aged 55-69 years in good health. V usage is TRBV25-1 and J usage is TRBJ1-2, with 9 bases matching TRBD1. CDR3 sequence reads: CASSEEQGALVYGYTF. The CDR3 bases are TGTGCCAGCAGTGAAGAACAGGGGGCACTTGTCTATGGCTACACCTTC.